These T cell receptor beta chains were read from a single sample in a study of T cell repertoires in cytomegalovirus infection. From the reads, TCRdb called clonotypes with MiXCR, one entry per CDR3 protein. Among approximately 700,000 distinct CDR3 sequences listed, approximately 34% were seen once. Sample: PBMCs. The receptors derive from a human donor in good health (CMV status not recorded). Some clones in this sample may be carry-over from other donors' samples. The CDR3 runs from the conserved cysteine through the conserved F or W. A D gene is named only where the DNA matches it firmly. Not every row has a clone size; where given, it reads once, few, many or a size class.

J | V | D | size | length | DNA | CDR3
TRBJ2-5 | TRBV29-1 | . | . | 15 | TGCAGCGTGGATGAACGCAGCGGCTTGCAAGAGACCCAGTACTTC | CSVDERSGLQETQYF
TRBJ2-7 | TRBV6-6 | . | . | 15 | TGTGCCAGCAGATTGGACAGTATCACCCTCCGCGAGCAGTACTTC | CASRLDSITLREQYF
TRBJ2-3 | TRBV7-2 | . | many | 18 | TGTGCCAGCAGCTTAGAGTTGGGGCTGACTCTTAGCACAGATACGCAGTATTTT | CASSLELGLTLSTDTQYF
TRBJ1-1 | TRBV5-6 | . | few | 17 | TGTGCCAGCAGCTTAGTCCGGGAACAGAGACTCAACACTGAAGCTTTCTTT | CASSLVREQRLNTEAFF
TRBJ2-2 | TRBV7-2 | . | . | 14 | TGTGCCAGCAGCTCCCAAAGGTCCACCGGGGAGCTGTTTTTT | CASSSQRSTGELFF
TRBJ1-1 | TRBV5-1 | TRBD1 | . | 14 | TGCGCCAGCAGGTCACGTCGACAGGGGACCGAAGCTTTCTTT | CASRSRRQGTEAFF
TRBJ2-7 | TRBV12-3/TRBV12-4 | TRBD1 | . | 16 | TGTGCCAGCAGTTTATCTGGGGCAGGGGGCCCGAGGGGGCAGTACTTC | CASSLSGAGGPRGQYF
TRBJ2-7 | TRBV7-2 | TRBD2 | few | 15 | TGTGCCAGCAGCTTAGAAGGGGCGGGAGGACGCGAGCAGTACTTC | CASSLEGAGGREQYF
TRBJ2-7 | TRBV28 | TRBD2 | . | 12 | TGTGCCTCGCGGGGGTCGGCAGGCGAGCAGTACTTC | CASRGSAGEQYF
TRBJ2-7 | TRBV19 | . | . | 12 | TGTGCCAGTAGTAGCCCAGCCTACGAGCAGTACTTC | CASSSPAYEQYF
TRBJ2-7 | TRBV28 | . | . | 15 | TGTGCCAGCAGGGGCGGTCAGACTTTCTTGAGGGAGCAGTACTTC | CASRGGQTFLREQYF
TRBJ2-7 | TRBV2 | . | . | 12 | TGTGCCATTGGTAAGGGCCGGTACGAGCAGTACTTC | CAIGKGRYEQYF
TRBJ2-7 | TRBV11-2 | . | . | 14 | TGTGCCAGCAGCTCGCACGGGGGTCACTACGAGCAGTACTTC | CASSSHGGHYEQYF
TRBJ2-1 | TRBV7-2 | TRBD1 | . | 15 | TGTGCCAGCAGCTTAGCGTCGACAGGGGGCAATGAGCAGTTCTTC | CASSLASTGGNEQFF
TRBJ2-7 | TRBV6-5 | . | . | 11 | TGTGCCAGCAGTTGGGACAATAGGCAGTACTTC | CASSWDNRQYF
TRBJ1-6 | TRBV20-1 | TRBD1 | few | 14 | TGCAGTGCTAGAGAGGGGACAGGGGATTCACCCCTCCACTTT | CSAREGTGDSPLHF
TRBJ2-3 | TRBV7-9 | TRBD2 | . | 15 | TGTGCCAGCAGCTTACCTAGCGGTTCAGGAGATACGCAGTATTTT | CASSLPSGSGDTQYF
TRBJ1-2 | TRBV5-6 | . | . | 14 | TGTGCCAGCAGCCCCCCGACGGGGGCCTATGGCTACACCTTC | CASSPPTGAYGYTF
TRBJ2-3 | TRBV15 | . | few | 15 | TGTGCCACCAGCAGAGATAGAGGCGGGCCTGATACGCAGTATTTT | CATSRDRGGPDTQYF
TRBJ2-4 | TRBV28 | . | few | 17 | TGTGCCAGCAGCCCCCCGGGTGGGGTGCGGTTCAGGCACATTCAGTACTTC | CASSPPGGVRFRHIQYF
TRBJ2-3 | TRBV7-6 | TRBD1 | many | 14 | TGTGCCAGCAGCTCCCGACAGGGGGCAGATACGCAGTATTTT | CASSSRQGADTQYF